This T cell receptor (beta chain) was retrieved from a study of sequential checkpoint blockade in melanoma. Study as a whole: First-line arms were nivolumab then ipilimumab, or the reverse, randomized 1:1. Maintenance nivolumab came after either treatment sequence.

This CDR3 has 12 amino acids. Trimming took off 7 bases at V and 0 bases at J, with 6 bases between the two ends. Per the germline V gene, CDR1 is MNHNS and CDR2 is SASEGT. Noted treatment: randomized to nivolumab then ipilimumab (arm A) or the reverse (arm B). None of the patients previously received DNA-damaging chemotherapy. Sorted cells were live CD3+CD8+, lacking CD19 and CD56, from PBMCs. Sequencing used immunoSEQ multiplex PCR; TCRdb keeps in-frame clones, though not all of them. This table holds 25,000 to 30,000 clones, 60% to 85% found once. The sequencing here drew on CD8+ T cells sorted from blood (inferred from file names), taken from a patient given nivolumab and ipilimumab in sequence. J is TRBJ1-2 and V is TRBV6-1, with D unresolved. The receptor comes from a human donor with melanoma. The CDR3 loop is CASTRANYGYTF. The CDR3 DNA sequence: TGTGCCAGCACCCGGGCTAACTATGGCTACACCTTC.